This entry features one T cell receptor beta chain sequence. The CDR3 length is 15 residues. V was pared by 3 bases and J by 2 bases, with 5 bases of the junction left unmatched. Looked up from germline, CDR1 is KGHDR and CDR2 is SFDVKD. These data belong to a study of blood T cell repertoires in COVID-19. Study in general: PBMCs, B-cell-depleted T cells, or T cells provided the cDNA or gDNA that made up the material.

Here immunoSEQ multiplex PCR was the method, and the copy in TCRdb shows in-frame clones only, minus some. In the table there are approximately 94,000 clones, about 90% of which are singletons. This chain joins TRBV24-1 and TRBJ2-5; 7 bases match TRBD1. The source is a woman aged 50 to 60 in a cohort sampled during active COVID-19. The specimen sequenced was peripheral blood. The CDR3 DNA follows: TGTGCCACCAGTGATGGGGGACAGTTTCAAGAGACCCAGTACTTC. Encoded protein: CATSDGGQFQETQYF.